Each of the 7 T cell receptor beta chains below was sequenced from the same sample in a study of blood T cell repertoires in COVID-19. Here immunoSEQ multiplex PCR was the method, and the copy in TCRdb shows in-frame clones only, minus some. The sample has about 88,000 clones, about 90% seen once. The specimen was peripheral blood. These receptors were taken from a male donor with acute or convalescent COVID-19.

By share, this clone ranks as large. The rearrangement uses TRBV7-9 and TRBJ1-1; 7 bases align to TRBD1. With 0 bases clipped from V and 5 bases from J, the junction kept 6 bases outside the gene matches. The CDR3 sequence is 15 residues long. Germline values: CDR1 SEHNR, CDR2 FQNEAQ (reference sequence). CDR3 residues: CASSLAEGARTEAFF. In nucleotides, the CDR3 is TGTGCCAGCAGCTTAGCGGAGGGGGCGAGGACTGAAGCTTTCTTT.

The rearrangement uses TRBV18 and TRBJ2-7; D perhaps matches TRBD2 (5 bases). This CDR3 comprises 14 residues. Germline assignment: CDR1 KGHSH and CDR2 LQKENI. V was clipped by 3 bases and J by 0 bases, with 9 bases between them. The CDR3 nucleotides read TGTGCCAGCTCACCGGAGGTCAGCTCCTACGAGCAGTACTTC. Protein: CASSPEVSSYEQYF. Drawing the rest from reference TRBV18 and TRBJ2-7, the complete variable domain is NAGVMQNPRHLVRRRGQEARLRCSPMKGHSHVYWYRQLPEEGLKFMVYLQKENIIDESGMPKERFSAEFPKEGPSILRIQQVVRGDSAAYFCASSPEVSSYEQYFGPGTRLTVT.

The chain links TRBV23-1 to TRBJ1-6, with 10 bases that match TRBD1. TRBV23-1 is an ORF, with its function uncertain. The CDR3 has 19 residues. The junction had 19 bases not matched to a gene; V was cut back by 4 bases and J by 10 bases. The CDR3, as DNA: TGCGCCAGCAGTCCCAGGGGGGGACAGGGGCCCCGAACTAGGTCACCCCTCCACTTT. Protein: CASSPRGGQGPRTRSPLHF.

CDR3 coding DNA: TGTGCCAGCAGCACCGGACAGGGGGGCTCTGGGGCCAACGTCCTGACTTTC. Its protein is CASSTGQGGSGANVLTF. This chain links TRBV21-1 with TRBJ2-6; TRBD1, the table's D call, was not compared with the DNA. TRBV21-1 is a known pseudogene. This CDR3 has 17 amino acids.

This clone was detected only once. The rearrangement uses TRBV7-9 and TRBJ2-1; 7 nucleotides line up with TRBD1. This CDR3 has 14 residues. CDR1 and CDR2 (germline): SEHNR, FQNEAQ (reference sequence). The V segment lost 5 bases and the J segment 3 bases; nucleotides outside the gene matches: 4. CDR3 DNA sequence: TGTGCCAGCAGCGGACAGGCTAGCTACAATGAGCAGTTCTTC. Residues: CASSGQASYNEQFF.

The sample holds one count of this clone. The chain uses TRBV5-1 and TRBJ1-1; possibly TRBD1 for D (6 bases). Germline CDR1 and CDR2: SGHRS and YFSETQ. The CDR3 is made up of 15 amino acids. V shed 1 base and J shed 1 base, with 11 bases lying between them. CDR3 in amino acids: CASSLTSGANTEAFF. The CDR3 DNA reads as TGCGCCAGCAGCTTGACGTCAGGGGCGAACACTGAAGCTTTCTTT.

The CDR3 spells CASSRSNRGQPDTQYF. CDR3 nucleotides: TGTGCCAGCTCACGGTCAAACAGGGGGCAGCCAGATACGCAGTATTTT. The chain carries TRBV18 and TRBJ2-3; 9 positions agree with TRBD1. The CDR3 loop spans 16 amino acids. Losses at the gene ends were 4 bases for V and 4 bases for J; bases not matched to a gene: 9. Germline V gene lookup returns CDR1 KGHSH and CDR2 LQKENI.